A single sample gave rise to the 4 T cell receptor beta chains below, sequenced in a study of type 1 regulatory T cells. General study results and limits: Type 1 regulatory T cells had a more restricted TCR repertoire than non-type 1 regulatory T cells.

Their antigen targets remain unknown. TCRdb reprocessed the reads with MiXCR, giving one entry per CDR3 protein. Of 70,000 or so distinct CDR3 sequences in the sample, 20% were seen once. Input material: cultured type 1 regulatory T (Tr1) cells, either the whole culture or a sorted fraction (not recorded which). The receptors shown here come from a human donor in good health.

The chain carries TRBV5-1 and TRBJ2-5; 8 bases agree with TRBD2. Losses at the gene ends were 0 bases for V and 0 bases for J; bases not matched to a gene: 7. Per germline, CDR1 SGHRS and CDR2 YFSETQ. The CDR3 spans 17 residues. CDR3 sequence: CASSLGWASGYQETQYF. CDR3 DNA sequence: TGCGCCAGCAGCTTGGGTTGGGCTAGCGGGTACCAAGAGACCCAGTACTTC.

The rearrangement joins TRBV29-1 to TRBJ1-1, with D possibly matching TRBD1 (5 bases). The V end lost 6 bases, the J end lost 6 bases, and 17 bases lay between the germline ends. The CDR3 spans 13 residues. Germline V lookup: CDR1 SQVTM, CDR2 ANQGSEA. The CDR3 DNA reads TGCAGCGTAGGCATCCGGGACGGAGCTGAAGCTTTCTTT. The encoded protein is CSVGIRDGAEAFF.

V is TRBV6-6 and J is TRBJ2-7, with 8 positions matching TRBD1. Germline assignment: CDR1 MNHNY and CDR2 SVGAGI (reference sequence). The CDR3 extends over 14 amino acids. Unmatched junction bases numbered 6, after V lost 2 bases and J lost 6 bases. The CDR3 nucleotides read TGTGCCAGCAGTTACCCAGGGGGCACCTCCGAGCAGTACTTC. This sequence encodes CASSYPGGTSEQYF.

The chain combines TRBV20-1 with TRBJ2-5, with TRBD2 matching 12 bases. The germline V gene has CDR1 DFQATT and CDR2 SNEGSKA (reference sequence). This CDR3 is 15 amino acids long. The ends lost 1 base at V and 6 bases at J; junction bases unmatched: 6. The CDR3 loop is CSARAIGLAGKTQYF. Written as DNA, the CDR3 is TGCAGTGCTAGAGCCATAGGACTAGCGGGAAAGACCCAGTACTTC.